These 14 T cell receptor beta chains were sequenced from one sample in a study of T cell repertoires in cytomegalovirus infection. In TCRdb, the reads were re-called with MiXCR into one record per CDR3 protein. The repertoire has some 700,000 distinct CDR3 sequences, 35% to 45% of them found once; the top ten carry about 2.8%. Sequencing input: PBMCs. All receptors derive from a human donor in good health (CMV status not recorded). Some clones in this sample may be carry-over from other donors' samples.

The J gene is TRBJ2-3, the V gene TRBV12-3 or TRBV12-4; no reliable D call. Trimming cost V 5 bases and J 6 bases, with 9 bases left between them. The CDR3 is 12 residues long. CDR3 coding DNA: TGTGCCAGCAGTCCCCCCTACGATACGCAGTATTTT. Amino acid sequence: CASSPPYDTQYF.

The rearrangement links TRBV7-2 to TRBJ2-7; D is unclear. This CDR3 contains 11 residues. V was cut by 5 bases and J by 11 bases, with 13 bases left in between. Germline V gene lookup returns CDR1 SGHTA and CDR2 FQGNSA. CDR3 sequence (DNA): TGTGCCAGCAGCGTCAGCTTAGAGAAGTACTTC. This encodes CASSVSLEKYF.

This chain connects TRBV7-9 to TRBJ2-7, with a possible D match to TRBD2 (5 bases). The CDR3 consists of 14 residues. CDR1 is SEHNR and CDR2 is FQNEAQ in the germline V gene (reference sequence). V was pared by 5 bases and J by 5 bases, with 16 bases between. CDR3 nucleotides: TGTGCCAGCAGCCATAGCGTGAGGATCAACGAGCAGTACTTC. This sequence encodes CASSHSVRINEQYF. The full variable domain, completed using reference TRBV7-9 and TRBJ2-7, is DTGVSQNPRHKITKRGQNVTFRCDPISEHNRLYWYRQTLGQGPEFLTYFQNEAQLEKSRLLSDRFSAERPKGSFSTLEIQRTEQGDSAMYLCASSHSVRINEQYFGPGTRLTVT.

A few counts support this clonotype. This sequence joins TRBV7-3 and TRBJ2-5; a weak D match, TRBD2 (5 bases). Trimming left V 5 bases short and J 2 bases short, with 18 bases between. The CDR3 is 16 amino acids. The V gene's germline CDR1 is SGHTA and CDR2 FQGTGA. The CDR3 sequence is CASSPYPAGRQETQYF. For the CDR3, the DNA is TGTGCCAGCAGCCCCTACCCCGCGGGCCGGCAAGAGACCCAGTACTTC.

This clonotype has a handful of counts. J is TRBJ2-5 and V is TRBV7-9; D is uncertain. This CDR3 is built from 11 residues. V lost 5 bases and J lost 4, with 5 bases in between. The V gene's germline CDR1 is SEHNR and CDR2 FQNEAQ (reference sequence). The CDR3 DNA follows: TGTGCCAGCAGCAATGCAGAGACCCAGTACTTC. Translating it yields CASSNAETQYF. The full variable domain, its missing parts supplied by reference TRBV7-9 and TRBJ2-5, is DTGVSQNPRHKITKRGQNVTFRCDPISEHNRLYWYRQTLGQGPEFLTYFQNEAQLEKSRLLSDRFSAERPKGSFSTLEIQRTEQGDSAMYLCASSNAETQYFGPGTRLLVL.

This clonotype has just a few counts. The chain uses TRBV5-1 and TRBJ1-2; D remains unclear. Germline lookup yields CDR1 SGHRS and CDR2 YFSETQ. This CDR3 is 13 amino acids long. V was trimmed by 4 bases and J by 2 bases, leaving 9 bases between them. CDR3 nucleotides: TGCGCCAGCAGCAAGGACGGGAACTATGGCTACACCTTC. As protein: CASSKDGNYGYTF.

This clonotype was seen more than once but under ten times. V usage is TRBV28 and J usage is TRBJ1-1; D unresolved. This CDR3 has 15 amino acids. Germline CDR1 MDHEN, CDR2 SYDVKM. The V gene lost 1 base and the J gene lost 1 base, with 10 bases spanning the gap. As DNA, the CDR3 is TGTGCCAGCAGTTTATTCCGTGAAGCGAACACTGAAGCTTTCTTT. Its translation is CASSLFREANTEAFF.

The table lists this clonotype with a few counts. The V and J genes are TRBV6-2 or TRBV6-3 and TRBJ1-5, with 7 bases lining up with TRBD1. This CDR3 is built from 17 residues. V was clipped by 5 bases and J by 2 bases; unmatched bases: 12. Germline loops: CDR1 MNHEY, CDR2 SVGEGT. The CDR3: CASSHLGQVGGNQPQHF. DNA for the CDR3: TGTGCCAGCAGTCACTTAGGACAGGTTGGTGGCAATCAGCCCCAGCATTTT.

The table lists this clonotype with many counts. CDR3 in DNA: TGTGCCAGCAGCTTAGCGGAGGGTAGCGAGGCCTACGAGCAGTACTTC. Amino acid sequence: CASSLAEGSEAYEQYF. V usage is TRBV7-2 and J usage is TRBJ2-7; TRBD2 is a possible D gene (6 bases). This CDR3 has 16 amino acids. V gave up 0 bases and J gave up 2 bases, with 14 bases separating them. Germline V lookup: CDR1 SGHTA, CDR2 FQGNSA.

This clonotype was found many times. The chain has TRBV7-2 and TRBJ1-6, with 10 bases identical to TRBD1. Germline values: CDR1 SGHTA, CDR2 FQGNSA. CDR3 length: 15 amino acids. V dropped 5 bases and J dropped 6; count of bases not matched to a gene: 4. The CDR3 loop is CASSRGQGFNSPLHF. The DNA of the CDR3 is TGTGCCAGCAGCAGGGGACAGGGGTTTAATTCACCCCTCCACTTT.

This sequence joins TRBV7-9 and TRBJ1-6; possibly TRBD1 for D (5 bases). The CDR3 covers 17 residues. The V gene's germline CDR1 is SEHNR and CDR2 FQNEAQ (reference sequence). Between the trimmed V and J ends, which lost 5 bases and 0 bases, there was a span of 14 bases. The CDR3 DNA reads as TGTGCCAGCAGCAGGGGACGGACGAGCTCCTATAATTCACCCCTCCACTTT. Translated, it gives CASSRGRTSSYNSPLHF.

This clonotype was observed many times. This rearrangement joins TRBV7-8 to TRBJ2-3; D gene unclear. The CDR3 is made up of 13 amino acids. Trimming took off 3 bases at V and 3 bases at J, with 7 bases between the two ends. Germline lookup yields CDR1 SGHVS and CDR2 FQNEAQ. The DNA of the CDR3 is TGTGCCAGCAGCTTCAGGATTACAGATACGCAGTATTTT. Translated: CASSFRITDTQYF.

This clonotype was seen ten or more times. The chain joins TRBV7-8 to TRBJ1-1; D is undetermined. V was pared by 3 bases and J by 5 bases, with 7 bases between. Germline V lookup: CDR1 SGHVS, CDR2 FQNEAQ. This CDR3 contains 12 residues. CDR3 DNA: TGTGCCAGCAGCTTTCAGAGGACTGAAGCTTTCTTT. Its protein product is CASSFQRTEAFF. The full variable domain, with the rest looked up from reference TRBV7-8 and TRBJ1-1, is GAGVSQSPRYKVAKRGQDVALRCDPISGHVSLFWYQQALGQGPEFLTYFQNEAQLDKSGLPSDRFFAERPEGSVSTLKIQRTQQEDSAVYLCASSFQRTEAFFGQGTRLTVV.

This clonotype came up many times. In DNA, the CDR3 is TGCGCCAGCAGCCGAGACAGGGCGAGGAACACTGAAGCTTTCTTT. It specifies CASSRDRARNTEAFF. The V call is TRBV4-1, the J call TRBJ1-1; TRBD1 matches at 7 bases. The J segment lost 1 base and the V segment lost 4 bases, leaving 6 bases of the junction unmatched. The germline gives CDR1 MGHRA, CDR2 YSYEKL. This CDR3 has 15 amino acids.